These 13 T cell receptor beta chains came from one sample sequenced in a study of shared clonotypes between healthy human individuals. Profiling relied on immunoSEQ multiplex PCR, and the TCRdb table lists in-frame clones only, not all of them. The table lists roughly 170,000 clones, approximately 70% of them singletons. Source material: memory CD4+ T cells sorted from blood. Subset indicated: CD45RA-negative fraction. The receptors shown here come from a man between 25 and 39 years old in good health.

The chain couples TRBV10-1 to TRBJ2-3; D is unresolved. CDR1 and CDR2 (germline): WNHNN, SYGVQD (reference sequence). The V end was cut by 4 bases, the J end by 2 bases, with 4 bases between. This CDR3 spans 12 amino acids. The DNA for the CDR3 is TGCGCCAGCAGTGCCGACACAGATACGCAGTATTTT. It encodes CASSADTDTQYF.

This clone was counted many times. The chain links TRBV27 to TRBJ1-5; D is ambiguous. Germline CDR1 and CDR2: MNHEY and SMNVEV (reference sequence). The germline V and J ends were trimmed by 3 bases and 9 bases, with 12 bases remaining between them. This CDR3 is built from 13 residues. CDR3 residues: CASSFRAPGPQHF. Here the CDR3 DNA reads TGTGCCAGCAGTTTCCGGGCCCCGGGGCCCCAGCATTTT.

For this clone: Mismatch with germline at one junction end may stem from a read error. The chain carries TRBV5-3 and TRBJ2-5; TRBD1 matches at 8 bases. TRBV5-3 is an open reading frame, and its role is uncertain. The CDR3 runs to 15 residues. The CDR3 DNA is TGTGCCAGCAGCTTAATATTCGGACAGGGTATAACCCAGTACTTC. It yields the protein CASSLIFGQGITQYF.

The V gene is TRBV28, the J gene TRBJ2-7; possible D gene TRBD2, 6 bases. This CDR3 spans 14 amino acids. The germline CDR1 and CDR2 sequences are MDHEN and SYDVKM. The V gene lost 3 bases and the J gene lost 2 bases, with 11 bases spanning the gap. CDR3 in amino acids: CASSFGGDPYEQYF. Written as DNA, the CDR3 is TGTGCCAGCAGTTTCGGAGGGGACCCCTACGAGCAGTACTTC. Drawing the rest from reference TRBV28 and TRBJ2-7, the complete variable domain is DVKVTQSSRYLVKRTGEKVFLECVQDMDHENMFWYRQDPGLGLRLIYFSYDVKMKEKGDIPEGYSVSREKKERFSLILESASTNQTSMYLCASSFGGDPYEQYFGPGTRLTVT.

This chain uses TRBV25-1 with TRBJ2-7; D ambiguous. V lost 6 bases, J lost 3 bases, and 15 bases lay in between. The CDR3 length is 14 residues. CDR1 and CDR2 from the germline V gene are MGHDK and SYGVNS. The chain's CDR3 is CASRGAGRSYEQYF. Written as DNA, the CDR3 is TGTGCCAGCAGGGGTGCCGGACGGAGCTACGAGCAGTACTTC.

J is TRBJ2-3 and V is TRBV5-1; 9 bases agree with TRBD2. CDR1 is SGHRS and CDR2 is YFSETQ in the germline V gene. V gave up 9 bases and J gave up 2 bases; unmatched junction bases: 13. CDR3 length: 16 amino acids. The CDR3 sequence: CATSGSTSGNTDTQYF. CDR3 sequence (DNA): TGCGCCACCTCGGGTTCGACTAGCGGCAACACAGATACGCAGTATTTT. The full variable domain, completed using reference TRBV5-1 and TRBJ2-3, is KAGVTQTPRYLIKTRGQQVTLSCSPISGHRSVSWYQQTPGQGLQFLFEYFSETQRNKGNFPGRFSGRQFSNSRSEMNVSTLELGDSALYLCATSGSTSGNTDTQYFGPGTRLTVL.

The V gene is TRBV7-6, the J gene TRBJ2-3; D is unclear. Between the trimmed V and J ends, which lost 0 bases and 2 bases, there was a span of 6 bases. This CDR3 has 14 residues. Germline assignment: CDR1 SGHVS and CDR2 FNYEAQ. DNA of the CDR3: TGTGCCAGCAGCTTAGCGGTCGACACAGATACGCAGTATTTT. It is translated as CASSLAVDTDTQYF.

This chain uses TRBV7-8 with TRBJ2-1; 8 bases match TRBD2. V shed 8 bases and J 4 bases; nucleotides not matched to a gene: 10. Germline V gene lookup returns CDR1 SGHVS and CDR2 FQNEAQ. The CDR3 loop spans 15 amino acids. The chain's CDR3 is CASLPPAGGYNEQFF. The CDR3 DNA follows: TGTGCCAGCCTCCCCCCTGCGGGAGGTTACAATGAGCAGTTCTTC.

The rearrangement joins TRBV29-1 to TRBJ2-2, with D perhaps matching TRBD1 (5 bases). This CDR3 has 12 residues. CDR1 SQVTM and CDR2 ANQGSEA come from the germline V gene. The V gene lost 7 bases and the J gene lost 1 base, with 7 bases spanning the gap. The CDR3 protein is CSARGNTGELFF. CDR3 bases: TGCAGCGCTAGGGGGAACACCGGGGAGCTGTTTTTT.

The V call is TRBV7-2, the J call TRBJ1-5; 7 bases are a match to TRBD1. This CDR3 has 13 residues. J lost 10 bases, V lost 5 bases, and 8 bases had no gene match. Germline CDR1 SGHTA, CDR2 FQGNSA. CDR3 amino acids: CASSQRQGRPQHF. The DNA of the CDR3 is TGTGCCAGCAGCCAACGACAGGGCCGACCCCAGCATTTT.

The chain employs TRBV30 and TRBJ1-5; D is ambiguous. The CDR3 consists of 13 residues. Germline V CDR1 and CDR2: GTSNPN, SVGIG (reference sequence). V lost 3 bases and J 4 bases, leaving 10 bases between the germline ends. CDR3 DNA sequence: TGTGCCTGGAGCGTATCAATTAATCAGCCCCAGCATTTT. It is translated as CAWSVSINQPQHF.

Comment on this clone: A read error may produce the germline difference seen at one junction end. V usage is TRBV6-1 and J usage is TRBJ2-7; D gene unclear. The CDR3 has 11 residues. Per the germline V gene, CDR1 is MNHNS and CDR2 is SASEGT. The CDR3 DNA reads TGTGCCAGCAGCCAAGGTCAAGTACAATCCTTC. Translating it yields CASSQGQVQSF.

This clone has more than one count but fewer than ten. The rearrangement uses TRBV7-9 and TRBJ1-4; the D gene is possibly TRBD1 (5 bases). Germline V CDR1 and CDR2: SEHNR, FQNEAQ (reference sequence). This CDR3 contains 14 residues. The V end lost 1 base, the J end lost 4 bases, and 7 bases lay between the germline ends. CDR3 in amino acids: CASSLGQFNEKLFF. As DNA, the CDR3 is TGTGCCAGCAGCTTAGGACAGTTTAATGAAAAACTGTTTTTT.